One sample yielded the 9 T cell receptor beta chains listed below, sequenced in a study of T-cell memory formation after mild COVID-19. TCRdb redid the calling of the 5' RACE reads with MiXCR, one entry per CDR3 protein. The sample has approximately 400,000 distinct CDR3 sequences, 20% to 25% seen once; the top ten hold about 8.7%. Sequenced: PBMCs or a T cell subset sorted from them (not recorded which). All receptors come from an adult woman who had mild COVID-19 (a few samples of this study predate the infection). Cell type and time point are not known.

V usage is TRBV7-7 and J usage is TRBJ2-2; TRBD1 aligns across 7 bases. The CDR3 has 17 residues. J was trimmed by 5 bases and V by 2 bases; bases with no gene match: 11. Germline V CDR1 and CDR2: SSHAT, FNYEAQ (reference sequence). The CDR3 nucleotides read TGTGCCAGCAGCTTAAGGGCCGACAGGGTAGGAACCGGGGAGCTGTTTTTT. Protein product: CASSLRADRVGTGELFF.

The rearrangement joins TRBV28 to TRBJ2-1; 11 nucleotides agree with TRBD2. The CDR3 contains 16 residues. V dropped 6 bases and J dropped 8; count of bases not matched to a gene: 12. From germline, CDR1 is MDHEN and CDR2 SYDVKM. In nucleotides, the CDR3 is TGTGCCAGCAGCCCCGAGGCTAGCGGGGGGTCGGATGAGCAGTTCTTC. The encoded protein is CASSPEASGGSDEQFF.

The sample holds a few counts of this clonotype. V and J are TRBV7-2 and TRBJ2-7; TRBD2 might be the D (5 bases). V lost 3 bases and J 3 bases, leaving 9 bases between the germline ends. This CDR3 has 13 amino acids. In germline, CDR1 is SGHTA, CDR2 FQGNSA. CDR3 amino acids: CASSFLGVYEQYF. The CDR3, as DNA: TGTGCCAGCAGCTTTCTCGGGGTCTACGAGCAGTACTTC. Together with reference TRBV7-2 and TRBJ2-7, the CDR3 gives the full variable domain: GAGVSQSPSNKVTEKGKDVELRCDPISGHTALYWYRQSLGQGLEFLIYFQGNSAPDKSGLPSDRFSAERTGGSVSTLTIQRTQQEDSAVYLCASSFLGVYEQYFGPGTRLTVT.

Ten or more counts support this clonotype. V is TRBV5-1 and J is TRBJ2-3; TRBD1 matches at 8 bases. This CDR3 spans 15 amino acids. The ends lost 3 bases at V and 1 base at J; junction bases unmatched: 4. Looked up from germline, CDR1 is SGHRS and CDR2 is YFSETQ. CDR3 region: CASSSGTGGTDTQYF. Here the CDR3 DNA reads TGCGCCAGCAGCTCGGGGACAGGCGGCACAGATACGCAGTATTTT.

With regard to this clonotype: One end of the junction varies from germline; a read error may be responsible. The chain carries TRBV2 and TRBJ2-3; 8 bases align to TRBD1. CDR1 SNHLY and CDR2 FYNNEI come from the germline V gene. The CDR3 contains 13 residues. Here the CDR3 reads CASSEDRGYTQYF. The DNA of the CDR3 is TGTGCCAGCAGCGAAGACAGGGGATATACGCAGTATTTT.

A few counts support this clonotype. The rearrangement joins TRBV6-5 to TRBJ2-7; TRBD1 aligns across 7 bases. V lost 4 bases to trimming and J lost 4 bases; unmatched junction nucleotides: 4. The CDR3 is made up of 13 amino acids. Germline-derived CDR1 and CDR2 are MNHEY and SVGAGI. This chain's CDR3 is CASSSTGMYEQYF. Here the CDR3 DNA reads TGTGCCAGCAGTTCGACAGGGATGTACGAGCAGTACTTC.

This clonotype has just a few counts. This chain uses TRBV4-1 with TRBJ2-7; possible D gene TRBD1, 6 bases. The length of the CDR3 is 16 residues. V was cut by 4 bases and J by 6 bases, with 22 bases left in between. Germline V gives CDR1 MGHRA, CDR2 YSYEKL. The CDR3 spells CASSPGRAGDSGEQYF. CDR3 nucleotide sequence: TGCGCCAGCAGCCCCGGAAGGGCAGGGGATTCTGGCGAGCAGTACTTC.

The rearrangement links TRBV4-1 to TRBJ1-2; TRBD1 might be the D (6 bases). This CDR3 spans 15 amino acids. V gave up 0 bases and J gave up 2 bases, with 10 bases separating them. Germline loops: CDR1 MGHRA, CDR2 YSYEKL. The CDR3, as DNA: TGCGCCAGCAGCCAAGAGACAGGAGCAAACTATGGCTACACCTTC. It is translated as CASSQETGANYGYTF.

This clonotype was observed many times. This chain joins TRBV5-1 and TRBJ2-1; 7 bases are a match to TRBD2. CDR1 and CDR2 from the germline V gene are SGHRS and YFSETQ. CDR3 length: 17 residues. V dropped 0 bases and J dropped 4; count of bases not matched to a gene: 10. CDR3: CASSLEGRLAVYNEQFF. The CDR3 DNA reads as TGCGCCAGCAGCTTGGAAGGTAGGCTAGCGGTGTACAATGAGCAGTTCTTC.